This T cell receptor (beta chain) comes out of a study of blood T cells in healthy people across ages. From germline, CDR1 is DFQATT and CDR2 SNEGSKA (reference sequence). The V end lost 2 bases, the J end lost 4 bases, and 5 bases lay between the germline ends. The length of the CDR3 is 11 residues. Study conclusions and caveats: It was held that the diversity estimates obtained from one million T cells were underestimates. Among long-lived donors, naive CD4+ cells were more numerous and diversity higher than in aged donors.

Donors ranged from about 6 to 95 years old and were healthy Caucasians in Russia. A second PCR of about 7 to 12 cycles used a sample-barcoded 5' primer and a J-beta primer mix. MiXCR, applied by TCRdb to the 5' RACE reads, yields one record per CDR3 protein. The table has roughly 700,000 distinct CDR3 sequences, approximately 31% seen once. The sample holds one count of this clonotype. Its specificity is unknown. Sequences were obtained from blood. The chain is built from TRBV20-1 and TRBJ1-2, with D unresolved. This TCR came from an elderly woman in good health. The CDR3: CSARPPYGYTF. In DNA, the CDR3 is TGCAGTGCTAGACCCCCCTATGGCTACACCTTC.